This T cell receptor beta chain was identified during a study of cytomegalovirus exposure and HLA in healthy donors. The wider study: Early released data had approximately 86 million unique TCRs, all coming from HLA-typed donors. Broader study findings: TCR beta chains associated with HLA were, in a later analysis, more clonally expanded than equally common others. Evidence from a later analysis indicated that most CMV-associated TCR beta chains looked HLA-restricted.

Trimming took 2 bases from V and 4 from J, leaving 10 bases between them. Per germline, CDR1 SQVTM and CDR2 ANQGSEA. The CDR3 has 13 residues. As regards this clone: The antigen remains unidentified.

The PCR employed 60 Vbeta primers together with 13 Jbeta primers. Method: immunoSEQ multiplex PCR; TCRdb's copy keeps in-frame clones and lacks some. The table records 200,000 to 300,000 clones, around 76% of them present only once. V and J are TRBV29-1 and TRBJ2-3; D is unclear. Sequenced input: PBMCs. The sequence was collected from a woman aged 40 to 55 in good health and CMV-seropositive. DNA for the CDR3: TGCAGCGTTGAAACGGCGAGGCCAGATACGCAGTATTTT. Its protein is CSVETARPDTQYF.